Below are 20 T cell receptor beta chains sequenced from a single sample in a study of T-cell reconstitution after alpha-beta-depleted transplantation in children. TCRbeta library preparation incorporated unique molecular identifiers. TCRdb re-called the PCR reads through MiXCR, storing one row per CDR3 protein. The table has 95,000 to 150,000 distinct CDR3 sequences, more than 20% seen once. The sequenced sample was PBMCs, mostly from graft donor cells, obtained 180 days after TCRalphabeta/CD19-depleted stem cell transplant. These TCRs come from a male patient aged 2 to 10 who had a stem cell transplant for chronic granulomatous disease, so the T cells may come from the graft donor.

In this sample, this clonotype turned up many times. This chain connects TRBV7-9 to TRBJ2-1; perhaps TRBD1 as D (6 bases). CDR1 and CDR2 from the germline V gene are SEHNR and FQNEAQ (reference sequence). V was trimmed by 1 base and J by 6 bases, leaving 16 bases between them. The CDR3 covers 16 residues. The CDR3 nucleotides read TGTGCCAGCAGCTTAGAGGGGGAGCGGTCCACCAATGAGCAGTTCTTC. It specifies CASSLEGERSTNEQFF.

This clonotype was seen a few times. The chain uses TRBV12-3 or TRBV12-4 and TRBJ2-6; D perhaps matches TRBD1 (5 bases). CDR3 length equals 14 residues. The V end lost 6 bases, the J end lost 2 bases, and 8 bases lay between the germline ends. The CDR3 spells CASRKGTGANVLTF. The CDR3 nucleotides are TGTGCCAGCAGGAAGGGGACTGGGGCCAACGTCCTGACTTTC.

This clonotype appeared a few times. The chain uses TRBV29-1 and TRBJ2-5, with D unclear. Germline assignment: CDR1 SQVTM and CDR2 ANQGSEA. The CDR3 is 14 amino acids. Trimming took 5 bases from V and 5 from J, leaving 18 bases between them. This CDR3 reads CSVKGAYIIETQYF. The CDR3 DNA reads TGCAGCGTTAAAGGAGCCTATATCATTGAGACCCAGTACTTC.

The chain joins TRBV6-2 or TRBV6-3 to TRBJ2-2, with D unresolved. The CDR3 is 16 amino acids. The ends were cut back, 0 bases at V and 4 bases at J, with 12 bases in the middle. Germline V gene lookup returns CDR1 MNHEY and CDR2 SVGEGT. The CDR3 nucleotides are TGTGCCAGCAGTTACTCAGGCCCCCGGACCACCGGGGAGCTGTTTTTT. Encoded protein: CASSYSGPRTTGELFF.

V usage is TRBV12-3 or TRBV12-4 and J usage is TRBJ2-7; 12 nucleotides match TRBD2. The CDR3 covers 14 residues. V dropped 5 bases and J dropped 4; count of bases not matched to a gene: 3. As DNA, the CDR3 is TGTGCCAGCAGTCCTAGCGGGAGGGTTTACGAGCAGTACTTC. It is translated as CASSPSGRVYEQYF.

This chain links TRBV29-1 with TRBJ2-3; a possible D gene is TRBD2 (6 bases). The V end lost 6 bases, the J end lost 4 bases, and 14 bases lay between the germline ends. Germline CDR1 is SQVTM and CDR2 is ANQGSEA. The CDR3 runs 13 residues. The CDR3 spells CSVDGRFADTQYF. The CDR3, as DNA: TGCAGCGTGGATGGGAGGTTCGCAGATACGCAGTATTTT.

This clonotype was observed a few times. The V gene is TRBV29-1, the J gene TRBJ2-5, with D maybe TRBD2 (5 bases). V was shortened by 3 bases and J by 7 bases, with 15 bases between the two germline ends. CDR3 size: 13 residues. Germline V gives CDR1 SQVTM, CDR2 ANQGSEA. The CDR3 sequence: CSVDLPGGGTQYF. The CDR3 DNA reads TGCAGCGTTGATTTGCCTGGAGGAGGGACCCAGTACTTC.

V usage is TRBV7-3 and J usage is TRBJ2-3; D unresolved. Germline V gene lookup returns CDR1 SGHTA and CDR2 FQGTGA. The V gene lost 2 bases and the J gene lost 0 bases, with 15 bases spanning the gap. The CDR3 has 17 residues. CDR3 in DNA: TGTGCCAGCAGCTTATCGGGCGGACCCCCTAGCACAGATACGCAGTATTTT. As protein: CASSLSGGPPSTDTQYF.

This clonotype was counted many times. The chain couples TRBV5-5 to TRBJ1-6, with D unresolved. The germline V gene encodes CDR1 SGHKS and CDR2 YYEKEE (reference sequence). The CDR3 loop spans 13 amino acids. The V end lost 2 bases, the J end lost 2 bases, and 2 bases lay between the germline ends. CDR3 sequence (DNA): TGTGCCAGCAGCTTTACCTATAATTCACCCCTCCACTTT. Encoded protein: CASSFTYNSPLHF.

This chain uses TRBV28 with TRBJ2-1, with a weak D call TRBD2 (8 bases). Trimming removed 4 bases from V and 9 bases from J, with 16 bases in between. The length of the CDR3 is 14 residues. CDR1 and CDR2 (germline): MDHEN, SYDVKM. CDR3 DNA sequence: TGTGCCAGCAGTTCAGGGGGACTAGTGGGTGAGCAGTTCTTC. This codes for CASSSGGLVGEQFF.

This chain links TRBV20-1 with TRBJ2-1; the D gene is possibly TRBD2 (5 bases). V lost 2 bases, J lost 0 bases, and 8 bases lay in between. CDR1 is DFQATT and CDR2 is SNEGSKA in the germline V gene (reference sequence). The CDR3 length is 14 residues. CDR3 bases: TGCAGTGCTAGACCGGGGAGCTCCTACAATGAGCAGTTCTTC. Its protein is CSARPGSSYNEQFF.

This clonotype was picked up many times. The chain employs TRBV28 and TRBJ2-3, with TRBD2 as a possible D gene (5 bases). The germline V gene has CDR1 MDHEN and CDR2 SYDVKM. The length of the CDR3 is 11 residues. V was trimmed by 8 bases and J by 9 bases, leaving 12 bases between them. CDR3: CASSEGRTQYF. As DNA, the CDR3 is TGTGCCAGCTCCGAGGGCAGAACGCAGTATTTT.

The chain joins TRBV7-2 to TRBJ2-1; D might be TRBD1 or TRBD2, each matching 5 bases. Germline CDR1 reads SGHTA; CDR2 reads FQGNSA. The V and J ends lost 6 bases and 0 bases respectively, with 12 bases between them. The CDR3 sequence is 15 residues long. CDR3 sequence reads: CASSWDASSYNEQFF. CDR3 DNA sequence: TGTGCCAGCAGTTGGGACGCGAGCTCCTACAATGAGCAGTTCTTC.

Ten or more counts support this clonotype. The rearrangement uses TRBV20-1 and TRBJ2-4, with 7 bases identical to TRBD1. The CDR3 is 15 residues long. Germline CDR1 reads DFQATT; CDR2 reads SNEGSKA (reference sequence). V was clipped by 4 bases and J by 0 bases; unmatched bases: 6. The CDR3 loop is CSAIEQGRAKNIQYF. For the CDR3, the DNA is TGCAGTGCTATAGAACAGGGGAGAGCCAAAAACATTCAGTACTTC.

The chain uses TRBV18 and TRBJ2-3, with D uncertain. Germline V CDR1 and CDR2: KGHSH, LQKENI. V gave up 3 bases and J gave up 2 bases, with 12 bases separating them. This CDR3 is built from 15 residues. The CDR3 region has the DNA TGTGCCAGCTCACCGGGATTAGTGGCCACAGATACGCAGTATTTT. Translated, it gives CASSPGLVATDTQYF.

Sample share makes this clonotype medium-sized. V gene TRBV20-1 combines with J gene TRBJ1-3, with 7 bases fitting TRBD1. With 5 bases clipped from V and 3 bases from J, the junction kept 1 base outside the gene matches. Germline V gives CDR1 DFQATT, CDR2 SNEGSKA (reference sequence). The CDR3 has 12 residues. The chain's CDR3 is CSAGTDGNTIYF. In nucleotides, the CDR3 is TGCAGTGCTGGGACAGATGGAAACACCATATATTTT.

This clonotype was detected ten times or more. The CDR3 DNA is TGTGCCAGCAGCAAGGACAGTTACGGCTACACCTTC. Protein sequence: CASSKDSYGYTF. The J gene is TRBJ1-2, the V gene TRBV7-9, with TRBD1 as a possible D gene (6 bases). Germline V gene sequence: CDR1 SEHNR, CDR2 FQNEAQ (reference sequence). This CDR3 contains 12 residues. V lost 5 bases to trimming and J lost 8 bases, with 12 bases between them.

CDR3 nucleotides: TGTGCCAGCAGTAGACAGGGTTACTCCTACGAGCAGTACTTC. Translation: CASSRQGYSYEQYF. This chain uses TRBV27 with TRBJ2-7, with TRBD1 matching 7 bases. The junction had 4 bases not matched to a gene; V was cut back by 5 bases and J by 0 bases. Germline lookup yields CDR1 MNHEY and CDR2 SMNVEV (reference sequence). The CDR3 consists of 14 residues.

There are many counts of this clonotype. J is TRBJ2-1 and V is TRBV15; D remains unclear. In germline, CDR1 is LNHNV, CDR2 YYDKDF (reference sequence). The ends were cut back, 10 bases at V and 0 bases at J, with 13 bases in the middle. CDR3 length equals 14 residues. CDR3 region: CAIRSSGSYNEQFF. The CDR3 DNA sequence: TGTGCCATTCGGAGCAGTGGCTCCTACAATGAGCAGTTCTTC.

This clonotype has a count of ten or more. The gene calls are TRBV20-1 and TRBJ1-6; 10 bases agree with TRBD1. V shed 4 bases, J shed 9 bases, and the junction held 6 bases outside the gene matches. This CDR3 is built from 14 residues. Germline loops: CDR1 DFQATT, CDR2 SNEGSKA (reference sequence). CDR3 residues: CSAKRTGGSSPLHF. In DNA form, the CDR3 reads TGCAGTGCTAAAAGGACAGGGGGTAGTTCACCCCTCCACTTT.